The entry below describes one T cell receptor (beta chain). Antigen specificity is unknown. This sample was taken from a study of T cells in narcolepsy. Across the study: Healthy controls were enrolled alongside patients with narcolepsy type 1 or type 2. Study conclusions and caveats: Autoreactive HCRT-specific and TRIB2-specific clonotypes were marked in same-patient CSF-versus-blood CD4+ comparisons. Reportedly, autoreactive clonotypes were serially detected in patients' blood but not controls'.

Trimming took 5 bases from V and 8 from J, leaving 15 bases between them. This CDR3 has 13 residues. Germline CDR1 SEHNR, CDR2 FQNEAQ (reference sequence). Using immunoSEQ multiplex PCR, the repertoire was profiled, and TCRdb retains in-frame clones only, with some absent. This sample carries some 34,000 clones, almost 90% of them seen once, and the ten largest clones take around 1.2%. This rearrangement joins TRBV7-9 to TRBJ1-2; D perhaps matches TRBD1 (6 bases). The material sequenced was CD45RA- memory CD4+ T cells from PBMCs. This TCR came from a human donor with narcolepsy. Here the CDR3 DNA reads TGTGCCAGCAGCCCTAGACAGGCCGGGGGCTACACCTTC. It translates to CASSPRQAGGYTF.